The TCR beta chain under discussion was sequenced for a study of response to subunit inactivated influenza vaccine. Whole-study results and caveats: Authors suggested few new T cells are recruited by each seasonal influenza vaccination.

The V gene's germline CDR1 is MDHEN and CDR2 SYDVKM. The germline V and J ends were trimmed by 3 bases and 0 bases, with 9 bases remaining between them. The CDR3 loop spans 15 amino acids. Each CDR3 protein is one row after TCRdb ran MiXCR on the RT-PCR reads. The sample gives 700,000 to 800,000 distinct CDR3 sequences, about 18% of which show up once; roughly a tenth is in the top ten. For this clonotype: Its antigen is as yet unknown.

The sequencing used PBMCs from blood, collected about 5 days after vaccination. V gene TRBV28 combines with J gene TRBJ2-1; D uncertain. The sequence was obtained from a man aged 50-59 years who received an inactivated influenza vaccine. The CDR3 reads CASSFTEVSYNEQFF. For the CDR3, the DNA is TGTGCCAGCAGTTTTACCGAAGTCTCCTACAATGAGCAGTTCTTC.